This TCR beta chain was captured in a study of CD8 T cells in ankylosing spondylitis. The study's findings and limits: Characteristic, it appeared, of ankylosing spondylitis blood was a TCR beta motif of eight highly homologous variants.

In this sample, this clonotype turned up a few times. Antigen unknown. TCRdb independently ran MiXCR on the 5' RACE reads; one entry per CDR3 protein. The repertoire holds hundreds of thousands of distinct CDR3 sequences, with 12% as singletons. V lost 4 bases, J lost 3 bases, and 15 bases lay in between. Germline V gene sequence: CDR1 MDHEN, CDR2 SYDVKM. The CDR3 consists of 15 residues. The sequencing sample was made of blood, either unsorted or a sorted T cell fraction (not recorded which). The V gene is TRBV28, the J gene TRBJ1-1; the D gene is possibly TRBD1 (5 bases). This clonotype was sampled from a male donor with ankylosing spondylitis. The CDR3 protein is CASSSPGTEYTEAFF. CDR3 nucleotide sequence: TGTGCCAGCAGTTCTCCCGGGACGGAGTACACTGAAGCTTTCTTT.